This T cell receptor (beta chain) was profiled in a study of cytomegalovirus exposure and HLA in healthy donors. Trimming shortened V by 5 bases and J by 5 bases, and 16 bases separated the two germline ends. The CDR3 is 15 residues long. Germline lookup yields CDR1 SGHVS and CDR2 FNYEAQ. The PCR contained 60 Vbeta and 13 Jbeta primers. Sequencing used immunoSEQ multiplex PCR; TCRdb keeps in-frame clones, though not all of them. The table includes tens of thousands of clones, over 75% detected once. This clonotype was sampled from a male donor in good health and CMV-seropositive. The V call is TRBV7-6, the J call TRBJ2-1, with a tentative D call TRBD2 (7 bases). Sequencing used PBMCs. Written as DNA, the CDR3 is TGTGCCAGCAGCCTCCGGGGGGCGGCAAACAATGAGCAGTTCTTC. Its protein is CASSLRGAANNEQFF.